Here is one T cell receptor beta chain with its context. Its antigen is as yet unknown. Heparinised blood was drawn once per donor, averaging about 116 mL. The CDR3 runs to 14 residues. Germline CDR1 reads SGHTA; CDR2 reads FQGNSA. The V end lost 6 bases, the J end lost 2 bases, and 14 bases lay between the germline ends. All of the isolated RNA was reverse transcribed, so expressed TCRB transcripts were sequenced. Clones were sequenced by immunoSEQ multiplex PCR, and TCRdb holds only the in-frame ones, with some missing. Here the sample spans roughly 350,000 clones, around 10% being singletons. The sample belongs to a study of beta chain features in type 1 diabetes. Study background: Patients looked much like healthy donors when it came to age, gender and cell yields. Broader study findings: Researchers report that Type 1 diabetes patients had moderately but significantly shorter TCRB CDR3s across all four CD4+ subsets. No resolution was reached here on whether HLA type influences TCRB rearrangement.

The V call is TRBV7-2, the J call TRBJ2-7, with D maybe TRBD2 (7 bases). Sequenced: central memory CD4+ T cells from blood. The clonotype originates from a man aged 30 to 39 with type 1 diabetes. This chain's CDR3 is CASRPGGQTYEQYF. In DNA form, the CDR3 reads TGTGCCAGCAGGCCGGGGGGACAAACCTACGAGCAGTACTTC.